The present T cell receptor beta chain was sequenced within a study of T-cell reconstitution after alpha-beta-depleted transplantation in children. The TCRbeta library was prepared with unique molecular identifiers. Each CDR3 protein is one row after TCRdb ran MiXCR on the PCR reads. Among some 130,000 distinct CDR3 sequences, about 9.9% were seen once, and the ten largest hold less than 25%. Losses at the gene ends were 6 bases for V and 6 bases for J; bases not matched to a gene: 8. CDR3 length: 17 residues. In this sample, this clonotype turned up a few times. The antigen is not known. Study-wide results and limits: Expanded clones from the graft, numbering several hundred, reportedly supplied alpha-beta T cells about two months after transplant.

The clonotype comes from a girl under three years old who had a stem cell transplant for combined immunodeficiency, so the T cells may come from the graft donor. The source was PBMCs, mostly from graft donor cells, collected 180 days after TCRalphabeta/CD19-depleted stem cell transplant. V is TRBV12-3 or TRBV12-4 and J is TRBJ2-2, with TRBD2 identical over 15 bases. The CDR3 DNA follows: TGTGCCAGCAGATTGTATGGACTAGCGGGAGGGTCCGGGGAGCTGTTTTTT. Translating it yields CASRLYGLAGGSGELFF.